This section outlines one T cell receptor (beta chain) sequence together with its context. The target antigen is unknown. The study reverse transcribed the entire isolated RNA, so it sequenced expressed TCRB transcripts. TCRdb's table, derived via immunoSEQ multiplex PCR, lists solely in-frame clones and lacks some. The sample comprises around 690,000 clones, around 12% of which are singletons, and roughly 0.11% rests with the top ten. The data were obtained in a study of beta chain features in type 1 diabetes. Study-level findings and limits: Patients with type 1 diabetes showed fewer VDJ junction insertions and more deletions. In all four CD4+ subsets, TCRB CDR3 length was significantly, moderately reduced in type 1 diabetes.

The sequenced sample was naive CD4+ T cells from blood. The TCR comes from a man aged 25-40 years with type 1 diabetes.

The CDR3 loop reads CASSLSGRYRVSYGYTF. CDR3 DNA: TGTGCCAGCAGTTTATCGGGCAGGTACAGGGTTTCGTATGGCTACACCTTC. The chain has TRBV27 and TRBJ1-2, with D maybe TRBD1 (6 bases). CDR3 size: 17 residues. Trimming took off 0 bases at V and 5 bases at J, with 19 bases between the two ends. Germline CDR1 MNHEY, CDR2 SMNVEV (reference sequence).